A single T cell receptor (beta chain) is shown here with its context. Data came from immunoSEQ multiplex PCR; TCRdb stores just in-frame clones and leaves some out. In the table there are tens of thousands of clones, around 92% of which are singletons. Trimming removed 3 bases from V and 2 bases from J, with 12 bases in between. Germline assignment: CDR1 SGHTS and CDR2 YDEGEE. The CDR3 covers 14 residues. This sample is part of a study of T cell changes during pregnancy in multiple sclerosis. The specimen was CD4+ T cells from peripheral blood mononuclear cells, collected in the second trimester of pregnancy. This receptor was identified in a female donor in good health, enrolled as a control in a pregnancy study. V and J are TRBV5-8 and TRBJ2-7; tentative D call: TRBD1 (6 bases). The CDR3 nucleotides read TGTGCCAGCAGCTACACCCCAGGGGCCTACGAGCAGTACTTC. Amino acid sequence: CASSYTPGAYEQYF.